This passage covers 10 T cell receptor beta chains from one sample sequenced in a study of cytotoxic CD8 clonotypes in ibrutinib-treated CLL. Measured with immunoSEQ multiplex PCR; TCRdb has only the in-frame clones, and not every one. Of about 76,000 clones detected, over 80% appear once; the ten largest clones hold about 40%. The source was PBMCs, collected after 24 months of ibrutinib treatment. These receptors originate from a human donor with chronic lymphocytic leukemia.

The chain carries TRBV18 and TRBJ2-5; maybe TRBD2 (5 bases). CDR1 is KGHSH and CDR2 is LQKENI in the germline V gene. V shed 5 bases and J shed 5 bases, with 6 bases lying between them. The CDR3 length is 11 residues. The CDR3 here is CASSGLETQYF. The CDR3 DNA is TGTGCCAGCTCAGGACTGGAGACCCAGTACTTC.

Only one count was recorded for this clone. Other DNA sequences in this specimen translate into the identical CDR3. The chain recombines TRBV5-1 with TRBJ2-3; D is perhaps TRBD2 (5 bases). Germline V CDR1 and CDR2: SGHRS, YFSETQ. Trimming cost V 2 bases and J 6 bases, with 7 bases left between them. The CDR3 loop spans 12 amino acids. CDR3 amino acids: CASSFGGDTQYF. In DNA form, the CDR3 reads TGCGCCAGCAGCTTTGGCGGGGATACGCAGTATTTT.

The chain employs TRBV30 and TRBJ2-5, with TRBD2 identical over 10 bases. V was pared by 4 bases and J by 5 bases, with 13 bases of the junction left unmatched. The CDR3 sequence is 16 residues long. Germline CDR1 is GTSNPN and CDR2 is SVGIG (reference sequence). The CDR3 region is CAWKSGGGGPRETQYF. The CDR3, as DNA: TGTGCCTGGAAAAGCGGGGGGGGCGGTCCACGGGAGACCCAGTACTTC.

The rearrangement uses TRBV19 and TRBJ2-3, with 9 bases aligning to TRBD1. The V gene's germline CDR1 is LNHDA and CDR2 SQIVND (reference sequence). The CDR3 is made up of 14 amino acids. The ends lost 6 bases at V and 5 bases at J; junction bases unmatched: 6. The CDR3 DNA sequence: TGTGCCAGTAGCCGGGACAGGGTGGGAGATACGCAGTATTTT. Translation gives CASSRDRVGDTQYF.

The CDR3 is CASSLGDPGNTIYF. DNA for the CDR3: TGCGCCAGCAGCTTAGGGGATCCGGGAAACACCATATATTTT. This rearrangement joins TRBV5-1 to TRBJ1-3; tentatively, D is TRBD1 (5 bases). There are 14 residues in the CDR3. Germline lookup yields CDR1 SGHRS and CDR2 YFSETQ. Trimming took off 2 bases at V and 4 bases at J, with 10 bases between the two ends. The whole variable domain, remainder taken from reference TRBV5-1 and TRBJ1-3, is KAGVTQTPRYLIKTRGQQVTLSCSPISGHRSVSWYQQTPGQGLQFLFEYFSETQRNKGNFPGRFSGRQFSNSRSEMNVSTLELGDSALYLCASSLGDPGNTIYFGEGSWLTVV.

The CDR3 is CASSLAGGSSYEQYF. The CDR3 coding sequence is TGTGCCAGCAGCTTGGCCGGCGGGAGCTCCTACGAGCAGTACTTC. The V gene is TRBV5-6, the J gene TRBJ2-7; 7 nucleotides agree with TRBD2. Unmatched junction bases numbered 3, after V lost 0 bases and J lost 0 bases. Germline loops: CDR1 SGHDT, CDR2 YYEEEE. The CDR3 has 15 residues.

This CDR3 is CASSSGLAADEQFF. CDR3 coding DNA: TGTGCCAGCAGCTCGGGACTAGCTGCGGATGAGCAGTTCTTC. This sequence joins TRBV7-7 and TRBJ2-1; 9 nucleotides agree with TRBD2. V was pared by 4 bases and J by 8 bases, with 6 bases of the junction left unmatched. Looked up from germline, CDR1 is SSHAT and CDR2 is FNYEAQ (reference sequence). This CDR3 region has 14 residues.

This chain uses TRBV6-6 with TRBJ2-5; D unresolved. The CDR3 length is 13 residues. V lost 6 bases to trimming and J lost 0 bases, with 8 bases between them. The V gene's germline CDR1 is MNHNY and CDR2 SVGAGI (reference sequence). The CDR3 coding sequence is TGTGCCAGCAGCCACATCGACCAAGAGACCCAGTACTTC. As protein: CASSHIDQETQYF.

The gene calls are TRBV18 and TRBJ2-7; D may be TRBD2 (6 bases). CDR1 is KGHSH, CDR2 LQKENI, per germline. This CDR3 has 15 amino acids. With 6 bases removed from V and 3 bases from J, the gap between germline ends came to 18 bases. The chain's CDR3 is CASSPGEAGGYEQYF. DNA for the CDR3: TGTGCCAGCTCCCCCGGGGAGGCCGGGGGCTACGAGCAGTACTTC.

This clone was recorded a few times. The V call is TRBV9, the J call TRBJ2-3; D gene unclear. Trimming removed 6 bases from V and 2 bases from J, with 13 bases in between. This CDR3 has 14 amino acids. Germline CDR1 reads SGDLS; CDR2 reads YYNGEE. This chain's CDR3 is CASNSGVITDTQYF. CDR3 sequence (DNA): TGTGCCAGCAATAGTGGGGTAATCACAGATACGCAGTATTTT. Full variable domain (missing parts from reference TRBV9 and TRBJ2-3): DSGVTQTPKHLITATGQRVTLRCSPRSGDLSVYWYQQSLDQGLQFLIQYYNGEERAKGNILERFSAQQFPDLHSELNLSSLELGDSALYFCASNSGVITDTQYFGPGTRLTVL.